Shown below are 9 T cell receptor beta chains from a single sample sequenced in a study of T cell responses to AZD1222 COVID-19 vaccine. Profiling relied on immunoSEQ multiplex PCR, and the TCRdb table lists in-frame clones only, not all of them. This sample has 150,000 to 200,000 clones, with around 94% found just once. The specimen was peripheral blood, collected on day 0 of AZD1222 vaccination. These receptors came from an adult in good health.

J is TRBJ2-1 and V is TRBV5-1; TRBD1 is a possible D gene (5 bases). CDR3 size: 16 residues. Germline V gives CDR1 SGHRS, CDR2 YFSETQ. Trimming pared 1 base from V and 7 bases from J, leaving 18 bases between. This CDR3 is CASSLNSGSRMNEQFF. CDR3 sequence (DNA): TGCGCCAGCAGCTTGAATTCAGGGTCGAGAATGAATGAGCAGTTCTTC.

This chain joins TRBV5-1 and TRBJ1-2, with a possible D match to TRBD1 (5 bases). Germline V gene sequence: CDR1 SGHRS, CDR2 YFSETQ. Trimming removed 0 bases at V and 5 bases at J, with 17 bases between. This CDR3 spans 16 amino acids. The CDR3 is CASSLGREGTLYGYTF. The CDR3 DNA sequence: TGCGCCAGCAGCTTGGGAAGGGAGGGGACCCTTTATGGCTACACCTTC. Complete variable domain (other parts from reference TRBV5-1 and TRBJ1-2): KAGVTQTPRYLIKTRGQQVTLSCSPISGHRSVSWYQQTPGQGLQFLFEYFSETQRNKGNFPGRFSGRQFSNSRSEMNVSTLELGDSALYLCASSLGREGTLYGYTFGSGTRLTVV.

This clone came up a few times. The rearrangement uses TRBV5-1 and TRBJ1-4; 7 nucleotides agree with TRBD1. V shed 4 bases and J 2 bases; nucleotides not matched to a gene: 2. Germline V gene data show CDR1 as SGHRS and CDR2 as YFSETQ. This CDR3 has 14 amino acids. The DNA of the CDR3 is TGCGCCAGCAGCATGACAGGGACTAATGAAAAACTGTTTTTT. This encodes CASSMTGTNEKLFF.

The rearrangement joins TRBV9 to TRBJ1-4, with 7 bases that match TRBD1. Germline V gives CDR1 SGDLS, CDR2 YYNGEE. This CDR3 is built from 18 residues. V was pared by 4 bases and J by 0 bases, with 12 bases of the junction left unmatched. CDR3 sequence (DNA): TGTGCCAGCAGCCCCCGGGACAGCGTTGACGCAACTAATGAAAAACTGTTTTTT. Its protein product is CASSPRDSVDATNEKLFF.

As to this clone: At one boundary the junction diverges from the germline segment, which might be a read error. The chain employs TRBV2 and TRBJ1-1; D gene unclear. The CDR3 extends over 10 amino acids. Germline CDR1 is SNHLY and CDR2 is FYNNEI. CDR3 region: CASSDQTRVF. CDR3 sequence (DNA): TGTGCCAGCAGTGACCAGACAAGGGTCTTT.

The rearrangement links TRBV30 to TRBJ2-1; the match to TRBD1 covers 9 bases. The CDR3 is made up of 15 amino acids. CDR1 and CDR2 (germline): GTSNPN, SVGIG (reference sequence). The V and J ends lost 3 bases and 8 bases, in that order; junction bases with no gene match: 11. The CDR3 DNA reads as TGTGCCTGGAGACGGGAACCGGGACAGGGTGATGAGCAGTTCTTC. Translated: CAWRREPGQGDEQFF. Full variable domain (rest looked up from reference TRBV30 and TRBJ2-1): SQTIHQWPATLVQPVGSPLSLECTVEGTSNPNLYWYRQAAGRGLQLLFYSVGIGQISSEVPQNLSASRPQDRQFILSSKKLLLSDSGFYLCAWRREPGQGDEQFFGPGTRLTVL.

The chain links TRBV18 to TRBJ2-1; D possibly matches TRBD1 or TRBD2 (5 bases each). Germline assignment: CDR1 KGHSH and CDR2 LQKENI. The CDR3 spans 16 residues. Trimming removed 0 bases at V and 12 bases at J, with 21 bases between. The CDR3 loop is CASSPPWDPDSRGQFF. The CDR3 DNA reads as TGTGCCAGCTCACCACCATGGGACCCCGATTCCAGAGGGCAGTTCTTC.

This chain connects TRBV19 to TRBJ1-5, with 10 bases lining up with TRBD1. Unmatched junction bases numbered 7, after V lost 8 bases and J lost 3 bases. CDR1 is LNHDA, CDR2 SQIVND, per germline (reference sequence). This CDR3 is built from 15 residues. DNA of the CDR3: TGTGCCAGTTGGGACAGGGGTTTCTCCAATCAGCCCCAGCATTTT. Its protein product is CASWDRGFSNQPQHF.

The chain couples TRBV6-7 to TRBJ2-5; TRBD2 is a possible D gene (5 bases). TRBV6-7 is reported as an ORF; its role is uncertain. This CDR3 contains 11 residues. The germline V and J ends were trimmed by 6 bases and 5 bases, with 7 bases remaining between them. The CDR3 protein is CASSGGETQYF. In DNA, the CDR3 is TGTGCCAGCAGCGGAGGTGAGACCCAGTACTTC.